This is a list of T cell receptor beta chains from one sample in a study of cytomegalovirus exposure and HLA in healthy donors. Assay: immunoSEQ multiplex PCR; the TCRdb copy retains only in-frame clones and omits some. This table has 100,000 to 150,000 clones, 74% appearing once. Sequencing used PBMCs. The receptors stem from a woman aged 50 to 60 in good health and CMV-seropositive. CDR3s include the opening cysteine and the closing phenylalanine or tryptophan. The order of the fields is clone size, J gene, V gene, D gene, CDR3 DNA, CDR3 protein. D genes are given only for firm matches. Clone size is not always given. Where it is, it says once, few, many or a class for expanded clones.

>NA|TRBJ1-4|TRBV5-1|NA
TGCGCCAGCAGCTTGGAAAGGGCGGGTGATGAAAAACTGTTTTTT
CASSLERAGDEKLFF
>NA|TRBJ2-1|TRBV7-3|TRBD2
TGTGCCAGCAGCTGGGGGGCTAGCGGGGGATTAGGTCATGAGCAGTTCTTC
CASSWGASGGLGHEQFF
>few|TRBJ2-3|TRBV6-5|NA
TGTGCCAGCAGTTCTCCTAGCACAGATACGCAGTATTTT
CASSSPSTDTQYF
>NA|TRBJ2-3|TRBV19|TRBD1
TGTGCCAGTAGTATTAGGACAGGGGACACAGATACGCAGTATTTT
CASSIRTGDTDTQYF
>NA|TRBJ1-4|TRBV9|NA
TGTGCCAGCAGCGTAGCATTCGGGGGTTGGGAAAAACTGTTTTTT
CASSVAFGGWEKLFF
>NA|TRBJ2-6|TRBV5-5|NA
TGTGCCAGCAGCAGCTACTCTGGGGCCAACGTCCTGACTTTC
CASSSYSGANVLTF
>once|TRBJ2-7|TRBV10-2|NA
TGCGCCAGCAGTGAGTCAGGGAGGTTCGGCGAGCAGTACTTC
CASSESGRFGEQYF
>few|TRBJ1-6|TRBV5-8|NA
TGTGCCACCGGGGGGTCCAATAATTCACCCCTCCACTTT
CATGGSNNSPLHF
>NA|TRBJ1-1|TRBV14|NA
TGTGCCAGCAGCCAAATGGGACAACCAAACACTGAAGCTTTCTTT
CASSQMGQPNTEAFF
>NA|TRBJ2-5|TRBV7-9|NA
TGTGCCAGCAGCTATTCTAGGCTGGGATGGGAGACCCAGTACTTC
CASSYSRLGWETQYF
>NA|TRBJ2-1|TRBV7-3|TRBD2
TGTGCCAGCAGCTTAAATGGGGACCGGGGGGGCCGGGGTGAGCAGTTCTTC
CASSLNGDRGGRGEQFF
>few|TRBJ2-5|TRBV9|TRBD2
TGTGCCAGCAGCGCCCGAGCGGGGGGGAGAGAGACCCAGTACTTC
CASSARAGGRETQYF
>NA|TRBJ1-4|TRBV29-1|TRBD1
TGCAGCGTTGTAGGGGGACAGGGGGTTGGTGAAAAACTGTTTTTT
CSVVGGQGVGEKLFF
>NA|TRBJ2-1|TRBV19|TRBD2
TGTGCCAGTAGACCGGGACTAGCGGTTTACAATGAGCAGTTCTTC
CASRPGLAVYNEQFF
>NA|TRBJ2-1|TRBV5-1|TRBD1
TGCGCCAGCAGCGCCGGGAAAGGACAGGGGGCCTACAATGAGCAGTTCTTC
CASSAGKGQGAYNEQFF
>NA|TRBJ1-1|TRBV7-9|TRBD1
TGTGCCAGCAGCTCCGGGACAGGGGGTTTTGAAGCTTTCTTT
CASSSGTGGFEAFF
>once|TRBJ2-5|TRBV5-1|NA
TGCGCCAGCAGCTTGTGGGGCAGGGGCGCTTCAGAGACCCAGTACTTC
CASSLWGRGASETQYF
>NA|TRBJ1-4|TRBV27|NA
TGTGCCAGCAGTTTCCCAGGACAGCGATTCTTCAACCATAATGAAAAACTGTTTTTT
CASSFPGQRFFNHNEKLFF
>NA|TRBJ1-6|TRBV7-3|NA
TGTGCCAGCAGCCCCGGGGTAAATTCACCCCTCCACTTT
CASSPGVNSPLHF
>NA|TRBJ1-2|TRBV7-9|TRBD1
TGTGCCAGCAGCCTTCCGGGACAGGGCTCCTATGGCTACACCTTC
CASSLPGQGSYGYTF
>NA|TRBJ2-5|TRBV7-2|TRBD2
TGTGCCAGCAGCCTATTGGGCGGGGGGGAGACCCAGTACTTC
CASSLLGGGETQYF
>few|TRBJ1-6|TRBV18|NA
TGTGCCAGCTCACCGGGTCCGACGGGGAATTCACCCCTCCACTTT
CASSPGPTGNSPLHF
>NA|TRBJ1-5|TRBV19|NA
TGTGCCAGTAGGAGTCGGGAGGGGCGCAGAAATCAGCCCCAGCATTTT
CASRSREGRRNQPQHF
>NA|TRBJ2-3|TRBV4-1|TRBD2
TGCGCCAGCAGCCAACCGTGGACTAGCGGAAGCACAGATACGCAGTATTTT
CASSQPWTSGSTDTQYF
>NA|TRBJ2-2|TRBV4-3|NA
TGCGCCAGCAGCCACCATGGGGGAGGCGCCGGGGAGCTGTTTTTT
CASSHHGGGAGELFF